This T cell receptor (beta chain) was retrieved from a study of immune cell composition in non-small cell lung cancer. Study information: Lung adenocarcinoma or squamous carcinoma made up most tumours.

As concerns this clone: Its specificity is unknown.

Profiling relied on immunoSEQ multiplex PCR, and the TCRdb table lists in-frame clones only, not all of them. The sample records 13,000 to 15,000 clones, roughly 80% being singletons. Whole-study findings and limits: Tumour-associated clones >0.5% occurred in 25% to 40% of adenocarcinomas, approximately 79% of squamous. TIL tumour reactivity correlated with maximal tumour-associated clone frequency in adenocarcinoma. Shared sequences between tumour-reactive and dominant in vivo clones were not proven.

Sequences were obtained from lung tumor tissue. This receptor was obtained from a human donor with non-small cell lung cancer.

DNA of the CDR3: TGTGCCAGCAGCCAAACTTACGCCGGCTACACCTTC. This gives the protein CASSQTYAGYTF. The rearrangement joins TRBV7-2 to TRBJ1-2; no clear D. CDR3 length: 12 residues. The germline CDR1 and CDR2 sequences are SGHTA and FQGNSA. V was pared by 5 bases and J by 8 bases, with 12 bases between.